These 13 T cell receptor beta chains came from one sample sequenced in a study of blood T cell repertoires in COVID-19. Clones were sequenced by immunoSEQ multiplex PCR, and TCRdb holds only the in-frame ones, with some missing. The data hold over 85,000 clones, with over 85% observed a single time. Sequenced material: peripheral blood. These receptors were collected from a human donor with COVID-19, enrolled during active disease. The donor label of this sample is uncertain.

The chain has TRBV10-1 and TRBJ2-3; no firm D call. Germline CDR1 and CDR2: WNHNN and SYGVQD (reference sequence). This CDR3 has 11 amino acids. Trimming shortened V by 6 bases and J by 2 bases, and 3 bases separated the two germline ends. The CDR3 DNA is TGCGCCAGCAGCCTCACAGATACGCAGTATTTT. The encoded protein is CASSLTDTQYF.

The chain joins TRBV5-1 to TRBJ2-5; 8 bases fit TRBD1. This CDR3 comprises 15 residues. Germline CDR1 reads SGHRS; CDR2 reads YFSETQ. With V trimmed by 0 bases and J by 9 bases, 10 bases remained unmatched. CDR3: CASSLGGQGLGAQYF. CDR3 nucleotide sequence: TGCGCCAGCAGCTTGGGTGGACAGGGTCTAGGGGCCCAGTACTTC.

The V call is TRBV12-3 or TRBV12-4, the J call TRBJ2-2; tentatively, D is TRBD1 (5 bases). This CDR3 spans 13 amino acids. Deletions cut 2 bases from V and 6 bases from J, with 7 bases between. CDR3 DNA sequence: TGTGCCAGCAGTTTACAGGGTTCCGGGGAGCTGTTTTTT. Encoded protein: CASSLQGSGELFF.

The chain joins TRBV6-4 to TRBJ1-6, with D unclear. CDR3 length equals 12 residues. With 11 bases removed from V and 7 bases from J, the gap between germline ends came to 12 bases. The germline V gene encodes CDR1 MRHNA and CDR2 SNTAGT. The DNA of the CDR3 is TGTGCCCGCCGGATCGGGAATTCACCCCTCCACTTT. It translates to CARRIGNSPLHF.

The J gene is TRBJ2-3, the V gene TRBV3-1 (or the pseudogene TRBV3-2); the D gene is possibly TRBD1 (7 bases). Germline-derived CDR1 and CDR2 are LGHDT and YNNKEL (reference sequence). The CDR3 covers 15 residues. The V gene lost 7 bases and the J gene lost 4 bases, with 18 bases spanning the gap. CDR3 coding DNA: TGTGCCAGCACTCAGGGGGGCCGGTTACCAGATACGCAGTATTTT. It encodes CASTQGGRLPDTQYF.

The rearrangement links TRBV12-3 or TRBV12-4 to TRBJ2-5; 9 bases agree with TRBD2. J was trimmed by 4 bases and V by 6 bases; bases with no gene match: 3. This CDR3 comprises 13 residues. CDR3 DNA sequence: TGTGCCAGCAGCACGACTAGCGGAGAGACCCAGTACTTC. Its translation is CASSTTSGETQYF.

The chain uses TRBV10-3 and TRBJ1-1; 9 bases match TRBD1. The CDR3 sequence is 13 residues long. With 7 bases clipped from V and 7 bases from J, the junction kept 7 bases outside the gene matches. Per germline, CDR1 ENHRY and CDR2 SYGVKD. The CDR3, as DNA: TGTGCCATCACTATAGGACAGGGGAGTGAAGCTTTCTTT. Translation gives CAITIGQGSEAFF.

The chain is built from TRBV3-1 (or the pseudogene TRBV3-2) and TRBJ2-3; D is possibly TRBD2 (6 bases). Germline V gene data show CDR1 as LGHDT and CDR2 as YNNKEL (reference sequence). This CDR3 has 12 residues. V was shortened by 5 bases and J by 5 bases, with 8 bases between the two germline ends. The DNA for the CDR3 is TGTGCCAGCAGCACCGGGGGAGATACGCAGTATTTT. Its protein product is CASSTGGDTQYF.

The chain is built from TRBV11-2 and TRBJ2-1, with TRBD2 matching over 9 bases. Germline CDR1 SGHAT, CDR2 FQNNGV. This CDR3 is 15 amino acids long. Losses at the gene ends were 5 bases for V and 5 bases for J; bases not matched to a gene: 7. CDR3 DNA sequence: TGTGCCAGCAGCCGCCTAGCGGGGACAGACAATGAGCAGTTCTTC. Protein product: CASSRLAGTDNEQFF.

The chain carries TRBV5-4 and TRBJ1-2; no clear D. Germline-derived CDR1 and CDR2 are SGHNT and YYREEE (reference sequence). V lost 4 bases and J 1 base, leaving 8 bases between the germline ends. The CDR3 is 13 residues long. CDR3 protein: CASSPGDNYGYTF. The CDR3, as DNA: TGTGCCAGCAGCCCCGGGGATAACTATGGCTACACCTTC.

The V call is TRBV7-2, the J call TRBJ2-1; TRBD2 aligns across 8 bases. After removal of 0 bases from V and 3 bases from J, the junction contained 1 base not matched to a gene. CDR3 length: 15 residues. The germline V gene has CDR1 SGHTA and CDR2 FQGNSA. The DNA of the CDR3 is TGTGCCAGCAGCTTAGCACTAGCGGTCTACAATGAGCAGTTCTTC. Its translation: CASSLALAVYNEQFF.

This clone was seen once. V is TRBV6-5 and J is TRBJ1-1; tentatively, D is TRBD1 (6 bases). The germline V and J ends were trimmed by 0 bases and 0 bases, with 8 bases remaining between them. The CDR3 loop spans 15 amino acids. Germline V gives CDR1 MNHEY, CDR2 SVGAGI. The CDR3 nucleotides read TGTGCCAGCAGTTACTCTCACAGGGTGAACACTGAAGCTTTCTTT. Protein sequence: CASSYSHRVNTEAFF.

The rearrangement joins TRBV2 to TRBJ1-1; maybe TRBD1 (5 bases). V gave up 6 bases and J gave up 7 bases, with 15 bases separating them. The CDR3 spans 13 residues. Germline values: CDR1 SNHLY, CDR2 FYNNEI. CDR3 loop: CASRRQNILEAFF. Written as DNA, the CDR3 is TGTGCCAGCAGACGACAGAACATCCTTGAAGCTTTCTTT.